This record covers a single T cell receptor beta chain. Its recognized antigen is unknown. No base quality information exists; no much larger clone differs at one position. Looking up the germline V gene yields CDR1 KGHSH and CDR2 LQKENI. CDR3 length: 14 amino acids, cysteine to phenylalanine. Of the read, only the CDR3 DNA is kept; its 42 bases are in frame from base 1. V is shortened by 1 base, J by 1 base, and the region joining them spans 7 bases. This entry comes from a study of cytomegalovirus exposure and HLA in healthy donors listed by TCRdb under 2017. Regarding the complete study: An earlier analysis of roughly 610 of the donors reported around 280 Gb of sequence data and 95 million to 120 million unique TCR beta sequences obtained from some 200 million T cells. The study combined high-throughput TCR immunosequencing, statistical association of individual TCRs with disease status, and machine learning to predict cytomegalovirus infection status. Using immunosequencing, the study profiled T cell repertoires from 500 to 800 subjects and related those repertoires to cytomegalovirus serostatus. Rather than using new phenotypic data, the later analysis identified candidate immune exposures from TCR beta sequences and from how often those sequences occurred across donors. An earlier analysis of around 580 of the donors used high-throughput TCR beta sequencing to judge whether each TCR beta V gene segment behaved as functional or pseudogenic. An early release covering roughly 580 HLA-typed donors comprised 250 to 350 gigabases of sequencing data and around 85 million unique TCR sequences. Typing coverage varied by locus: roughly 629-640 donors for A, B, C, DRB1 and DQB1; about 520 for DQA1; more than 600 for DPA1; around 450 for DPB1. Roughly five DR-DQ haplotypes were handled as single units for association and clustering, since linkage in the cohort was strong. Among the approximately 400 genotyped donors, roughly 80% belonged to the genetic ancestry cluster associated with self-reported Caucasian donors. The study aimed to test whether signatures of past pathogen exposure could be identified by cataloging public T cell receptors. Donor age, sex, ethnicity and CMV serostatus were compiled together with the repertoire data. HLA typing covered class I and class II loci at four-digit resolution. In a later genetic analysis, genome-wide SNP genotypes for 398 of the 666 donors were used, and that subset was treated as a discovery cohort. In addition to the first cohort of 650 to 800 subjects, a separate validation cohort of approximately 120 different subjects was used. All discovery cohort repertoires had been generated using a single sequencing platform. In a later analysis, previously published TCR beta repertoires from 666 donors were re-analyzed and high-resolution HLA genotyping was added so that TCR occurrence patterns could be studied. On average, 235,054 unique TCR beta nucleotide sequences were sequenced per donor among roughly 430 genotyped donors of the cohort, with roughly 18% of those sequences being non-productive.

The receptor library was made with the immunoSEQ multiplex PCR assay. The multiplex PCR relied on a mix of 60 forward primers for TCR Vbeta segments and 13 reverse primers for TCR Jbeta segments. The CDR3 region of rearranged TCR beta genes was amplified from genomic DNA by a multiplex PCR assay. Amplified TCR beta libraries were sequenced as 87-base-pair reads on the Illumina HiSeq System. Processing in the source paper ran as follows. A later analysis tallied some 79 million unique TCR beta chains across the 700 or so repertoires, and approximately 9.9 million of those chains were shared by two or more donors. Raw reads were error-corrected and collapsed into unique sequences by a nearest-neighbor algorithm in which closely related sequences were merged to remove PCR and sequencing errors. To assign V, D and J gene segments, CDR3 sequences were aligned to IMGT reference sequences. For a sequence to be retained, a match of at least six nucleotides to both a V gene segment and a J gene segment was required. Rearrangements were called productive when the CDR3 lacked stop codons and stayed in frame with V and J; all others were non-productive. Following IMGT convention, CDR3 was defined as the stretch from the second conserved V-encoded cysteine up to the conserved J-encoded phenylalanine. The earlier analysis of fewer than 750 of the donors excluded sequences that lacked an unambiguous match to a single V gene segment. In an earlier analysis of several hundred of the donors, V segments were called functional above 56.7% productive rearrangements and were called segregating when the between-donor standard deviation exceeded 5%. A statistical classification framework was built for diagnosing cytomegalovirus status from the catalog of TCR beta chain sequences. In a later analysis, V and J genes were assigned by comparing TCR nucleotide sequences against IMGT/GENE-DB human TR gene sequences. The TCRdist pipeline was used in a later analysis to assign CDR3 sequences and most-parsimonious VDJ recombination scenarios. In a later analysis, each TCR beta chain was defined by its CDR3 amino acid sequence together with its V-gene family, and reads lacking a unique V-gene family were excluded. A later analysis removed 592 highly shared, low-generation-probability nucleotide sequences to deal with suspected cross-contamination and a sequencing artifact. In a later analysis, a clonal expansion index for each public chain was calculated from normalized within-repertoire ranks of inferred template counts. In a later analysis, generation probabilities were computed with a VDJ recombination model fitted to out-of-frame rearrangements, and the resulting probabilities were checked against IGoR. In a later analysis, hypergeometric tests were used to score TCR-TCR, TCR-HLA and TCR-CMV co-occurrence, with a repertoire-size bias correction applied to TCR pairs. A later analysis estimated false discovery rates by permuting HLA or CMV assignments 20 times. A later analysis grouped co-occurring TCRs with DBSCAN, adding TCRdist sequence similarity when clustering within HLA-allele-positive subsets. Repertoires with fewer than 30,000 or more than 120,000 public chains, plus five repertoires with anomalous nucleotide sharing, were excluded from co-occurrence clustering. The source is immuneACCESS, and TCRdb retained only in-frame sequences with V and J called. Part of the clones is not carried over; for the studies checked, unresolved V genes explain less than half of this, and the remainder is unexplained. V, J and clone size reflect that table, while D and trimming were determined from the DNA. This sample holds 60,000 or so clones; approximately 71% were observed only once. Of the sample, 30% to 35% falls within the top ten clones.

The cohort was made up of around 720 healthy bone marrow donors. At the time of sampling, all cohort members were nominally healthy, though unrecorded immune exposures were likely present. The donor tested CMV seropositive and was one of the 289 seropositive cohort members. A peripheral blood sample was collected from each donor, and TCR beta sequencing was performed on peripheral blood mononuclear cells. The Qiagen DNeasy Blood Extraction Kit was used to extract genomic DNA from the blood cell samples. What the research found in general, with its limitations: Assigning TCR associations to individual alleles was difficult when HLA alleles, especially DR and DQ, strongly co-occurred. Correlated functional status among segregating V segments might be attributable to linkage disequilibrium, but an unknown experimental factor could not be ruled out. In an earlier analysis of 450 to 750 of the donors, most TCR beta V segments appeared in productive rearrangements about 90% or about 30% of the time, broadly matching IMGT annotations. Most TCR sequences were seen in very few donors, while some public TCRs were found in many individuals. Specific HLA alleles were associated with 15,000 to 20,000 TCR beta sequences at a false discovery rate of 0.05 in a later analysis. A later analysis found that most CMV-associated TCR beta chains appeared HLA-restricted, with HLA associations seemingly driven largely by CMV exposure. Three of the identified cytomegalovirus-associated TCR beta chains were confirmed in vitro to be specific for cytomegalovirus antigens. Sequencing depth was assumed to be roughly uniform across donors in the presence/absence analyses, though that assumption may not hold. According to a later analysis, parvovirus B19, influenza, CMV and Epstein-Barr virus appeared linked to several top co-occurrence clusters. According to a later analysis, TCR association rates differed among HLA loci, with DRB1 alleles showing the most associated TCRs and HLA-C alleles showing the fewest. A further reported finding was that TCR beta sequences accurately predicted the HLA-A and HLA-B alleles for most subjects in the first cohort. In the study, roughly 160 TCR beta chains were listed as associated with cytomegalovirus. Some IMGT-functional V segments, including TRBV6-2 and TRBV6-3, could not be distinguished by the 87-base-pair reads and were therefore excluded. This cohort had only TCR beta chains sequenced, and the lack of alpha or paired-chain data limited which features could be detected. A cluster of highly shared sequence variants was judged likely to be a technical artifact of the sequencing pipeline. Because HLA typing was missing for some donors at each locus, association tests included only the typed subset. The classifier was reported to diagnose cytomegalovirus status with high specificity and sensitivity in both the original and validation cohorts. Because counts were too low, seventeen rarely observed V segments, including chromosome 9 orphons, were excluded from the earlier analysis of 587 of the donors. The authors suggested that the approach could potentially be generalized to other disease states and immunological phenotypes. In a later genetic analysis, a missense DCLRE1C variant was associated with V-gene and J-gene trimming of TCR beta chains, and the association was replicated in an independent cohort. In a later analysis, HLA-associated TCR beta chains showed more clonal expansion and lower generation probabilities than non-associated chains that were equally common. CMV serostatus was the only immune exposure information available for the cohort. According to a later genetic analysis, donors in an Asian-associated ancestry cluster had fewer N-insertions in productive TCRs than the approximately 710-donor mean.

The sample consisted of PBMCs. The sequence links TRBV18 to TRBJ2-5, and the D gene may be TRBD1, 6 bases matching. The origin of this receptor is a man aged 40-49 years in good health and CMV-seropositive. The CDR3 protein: CASSPRGPQETQYF. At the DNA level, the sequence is TGTGCCAGCTCACCACGGGGGCCCCAAGAGACCCAGTACTTC.